This T cell receptor (beta chain) was identified in a study of PD-L1 blockade in urothelial cancer. As for the study in general: In terms of prior chemotherapy, patients had received 0 to 3 regimens.

Each patient gave between 1 and 8 samples of peripheral blood mononuclear cells, which were collected pretreatment and during treatment. Libraries were prepared by immunoSEQ multiplex PCR; TCRdb keeps only in-frame clonotypes and omits some of them. The sample has tens of thousands of clones; around 76% are singletons. Germline loops: CDR1 LNHDA, CDR2 SQIVND (reference sequence). The CDR3 is 16 residues long. The ends lost 6 bases at V and 3 bases at J; junction bases unmatched: 11. The sample in question was PBMCs, obtained around atezolizumab (anti-PD-L1) treatment. The TCR was taken from a man aged 70-80 years with urothelial cancer. This chain links TRBV19 with TRBJ2-3; TRBD1 matches 8 bases. CDR3 in DNA: TGTGCCAGTAGGAACCTACTCGGGACAGGAACAGATACGCAGTATTTT. Amino acid sequence: CASRNLLGTGTDTQYF.